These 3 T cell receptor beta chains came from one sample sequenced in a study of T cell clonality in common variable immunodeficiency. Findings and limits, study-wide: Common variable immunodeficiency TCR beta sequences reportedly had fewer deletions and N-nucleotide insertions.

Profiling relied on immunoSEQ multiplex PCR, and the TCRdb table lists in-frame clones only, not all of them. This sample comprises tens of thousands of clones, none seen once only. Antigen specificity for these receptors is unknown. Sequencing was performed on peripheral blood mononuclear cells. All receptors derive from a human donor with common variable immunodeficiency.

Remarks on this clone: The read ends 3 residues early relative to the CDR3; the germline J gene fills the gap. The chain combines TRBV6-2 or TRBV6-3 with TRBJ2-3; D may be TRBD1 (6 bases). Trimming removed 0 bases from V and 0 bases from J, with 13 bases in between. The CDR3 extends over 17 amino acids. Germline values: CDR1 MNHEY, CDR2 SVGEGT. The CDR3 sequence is CASSYSVGQFSTDTQYF. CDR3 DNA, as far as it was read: TGTGCCAGCAGTTACTCGGTAGGACAGTTTAGCACAGATACG.

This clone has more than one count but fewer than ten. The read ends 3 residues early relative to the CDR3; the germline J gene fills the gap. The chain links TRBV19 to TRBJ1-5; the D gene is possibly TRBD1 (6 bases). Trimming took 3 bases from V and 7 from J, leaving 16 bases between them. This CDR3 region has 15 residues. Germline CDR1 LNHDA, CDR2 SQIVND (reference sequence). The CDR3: CASSIGQGFVQPQHF. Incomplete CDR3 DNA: TGTGCCAGTAGTATCGGTCAGGGGTTCGTCCAGCCC.

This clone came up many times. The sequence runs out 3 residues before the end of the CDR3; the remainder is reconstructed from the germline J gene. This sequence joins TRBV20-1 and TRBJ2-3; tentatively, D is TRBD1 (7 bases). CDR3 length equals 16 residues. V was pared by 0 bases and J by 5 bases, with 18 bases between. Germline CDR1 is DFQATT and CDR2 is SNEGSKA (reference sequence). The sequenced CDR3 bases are TGCAGTGCTAGAGATCGGCACCAGGGGGGTATAGATACG. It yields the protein CSARDRHQGGIDT. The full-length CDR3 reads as CSARDRHQGGIDTQYF.